This T cell receptor beta chain was retrieved from a study of CD8 T cells in ankylosing spondylitis. In regard to this clonotype: Its antigen is still unknown.

Quantitative barcoded 5'-RACE was used to prepare TCR beta libraries. TCRdb ran MiXCR on the 5' RACE reads and lists one entry per CDR3 protein. The sample lists fewer than 500,000 distinct CDR3 sequences, 25% to 30% occurring once. Study-wide points: Peripheral blood held disease-linked clones only at relatively low frequency, and these were CD8+. What appeared characteristic of ankylosing spondylitis blood was a TCR beta motif of under 10 highly homologous variants.

From germline, CDR1 is KGHSH and CDR2 LQKENI. CDR3 length: 14 residues. V shed 3 bases, J shed 0 bases, and the junction held 2 bases outside the gene matches. The clonotype comes from a male donor with ankylosing spondylitis. The chain employs TRBV18 and TRBJ2-7, with 7 positions matching TRBD2. The sample comprised blood, either unsorted or a sorted T cell fraction (not recorded which). This CDR3 reads CASSPLADSYEQYF. CDR3 bases: TGTGCCAGCTCACCCCTAGCGGACTCCTACGAGCAGTACTTC.